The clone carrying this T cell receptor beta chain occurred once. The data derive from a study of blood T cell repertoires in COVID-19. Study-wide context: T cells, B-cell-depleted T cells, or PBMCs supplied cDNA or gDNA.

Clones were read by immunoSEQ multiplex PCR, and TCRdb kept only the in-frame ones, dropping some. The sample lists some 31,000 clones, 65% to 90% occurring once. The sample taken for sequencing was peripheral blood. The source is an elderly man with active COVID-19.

CDR3 sequence reads: CASSYGPPEKLFF. CDR3 nucleotides: TGTGCCAGCAGTTACGGGCCCCCCGAAAAACTGTTTTTT. The chain is built from TRBV6-5 and TRBJ1-4; the D is unclear. In germline, CDR1 is MNHEY, CDR2 SVGAGI. The CDR3 loop spans 13 amino acids. The V end lost 2 bases, the J end lost 8 bases, and 9 bases lay between the germline ends.